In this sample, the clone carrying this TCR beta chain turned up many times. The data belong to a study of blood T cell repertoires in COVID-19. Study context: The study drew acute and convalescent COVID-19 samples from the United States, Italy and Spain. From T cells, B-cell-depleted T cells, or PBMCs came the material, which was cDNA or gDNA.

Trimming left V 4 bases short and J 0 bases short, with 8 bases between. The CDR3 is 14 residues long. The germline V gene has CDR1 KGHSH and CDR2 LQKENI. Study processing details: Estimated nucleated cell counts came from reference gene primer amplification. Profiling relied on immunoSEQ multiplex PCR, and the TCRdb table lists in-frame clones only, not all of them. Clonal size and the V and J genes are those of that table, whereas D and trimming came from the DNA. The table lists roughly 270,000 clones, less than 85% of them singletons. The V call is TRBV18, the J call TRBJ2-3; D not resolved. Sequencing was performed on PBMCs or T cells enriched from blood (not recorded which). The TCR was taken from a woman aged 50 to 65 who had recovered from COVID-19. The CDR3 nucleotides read TGTGCCAGCTCACAACAGTCTAGCACAGATACGCAGTATTTT. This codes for CASSQQSSTDTQYF. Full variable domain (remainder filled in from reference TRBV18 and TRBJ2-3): NAGVMQNPRHLVRRRGQEARLRCSPMKGHSHVYWYRQLPEEGLKFMVYLQKENIIDESGMPKERFSAEFPKEGPSILRIQQVVRGDSAAYFCASSQQSSTDTQYFGPGTRLTVL.